Shown below are 5 T cell receptor beta chains from a single sample sequenced in a study of STAT5B mutations in CD4+ large granular lymphocyte leukemia. Using immunoSEQ multiplex PCR, the repertoire was profiled, and TCRdb retains in-frame clones only, with some absent. The table records roughly 25,000 clones, about 79% of them present only once. Source material: CD4+ T cells from blood buffy coats. The origin of the receptors is a human donor in good health.

A single count supports this clone. The chain combines TRBV2 with TRBJ2-5; 9 bases are a match to TRBD1. Germline V lookup: CDR1 SNHLY, CDR2 FYNNEI. Unmatched junction bases numbered 3, after V lost 4 bases and J lost 0 bases. The CDR3 has 15 residues. In DNA, the CDR3 is TGTGCCAGCAGTGGGGACAGGGCCTACCAAGAGACCCAGTACTTC. It specifies CASSGDRAYQETQYF. The full variable domain, completed using reference TRBV2 and TRBJ2-5, is EPEVTQTPSHQVTQMGQEVILRCVPISNHLYFYWYRQILGQKVEFLVSFYNNEISEKSEIFDDQFSVERPDGSNFTLKIRSTKLEDSAMYFCASSGDRAYQETQYFGPGTRLLVL.

The chain has TRBV28 and TRBJ2-7; D is unclear. The CDR3 covers 11 residues. The V gene lost 2 bases and the J gene lost 4 bases, with 3 bases spanning the gap. CDR1 is MDHEN and CDR2 is SYDVKM in the germline V gene. CDR3 bases: TGTGCCAGCAGTTTAAAATACGAGCAGTACTTC. It encodes CASSLKYEQYF.

The chain couples TRBV5-6 to TRBJ1-3, with D unclear. CDR3 length: 13 amino acids. V gave up 4 bases and J gave up 4 bases, with 9 bases separating them. Germline lookup yields CDR1 SGHDT and CDR2 YYEEEE. The CDR3 region has the DNA TGTGCCAGCAGCCACGACTGGGGAAACACCATATATTTT. Its protein product is CASSHDWGNTIYF.

The chain carries TRBV5-5 and TRBJ2-7, with 12 bases identical to TRBD2. Unmatched junction bases numbered 4, after V lost 0 bases and J lost 3 bases. Germline V CDR1 and CDR2: SGHKS, YYEKEE (reference sequence). This CDR3 has 16 residues. The CDR3 region is CASSLGLAGVFYEQYF. CDR3 nucleotides: TGTGCCAGCAGCTTGGGACTAGCGGGAGTATTCTACGAGCAGTACTTC.

This CDR3 is CASSLGLAGVAGRDTQYF. The CDR3 nucleotides are TGTGCCAGCAGCTTAGGGCTAGCGGGGGTAGCAGGGCGGGATACGCAGTATTTT. This rearrangement joins TRBV11-2 to TRBJ2-3; 10 positions match TRBD2. Germline CDR1 and CDR2: SGHAT and FQNNGV. J was trimmed by 6 bases and V by 1 base; bases with no gene match: 13. The CDR3 runs 18 residues.